The 30 T cell receptor beta chains reported below all come from one sample, sequenced in a study of cytomegalovirus exposure and HLA in healthy donors. 60 Vbeta and 13 Jbeta primers were used in PCR. Some clones are missing from TCRdb's copy, which holds only in-frame ones; the method was immunoSEQ multiplex PCR. Among over 200,000 clones listed, 82% were seen once. Sequenced sample: PBMCs. Source of these receptors: a woman aged 40 to 50 in good health and CMV-seropositive.

V and J are TRBV7-8 and TRBJ1-1; the D is unclear. The germline V gene encodes CDR1 SGHVS and CDR2 FQNEAQ. V was shortened by 4 bases and J by 0 bases, with 6 bases between the two germline ends. The CDR3 spans 13 residues. The CDR3, as DNA: TGTGCCAGCAGCTCCTTTTTGAACACTGAAGCTTTCTTT. This encodes CASSSFLNTEAFF.

The chain joins TRBV7-2 to TRBJ2-3; 16 nucleotides match TRBD2. Germline values: CDR1 SGHTA, CDR2 FQGNSA. The CDR3 spans 17 residues. V shed 6 bases, J shed 4 bases, and the junction held 7 bases outside the gene matches. This chain's CDR3 is CASRRPGLAGGPDTQYF. CDR3 coding DNA: TGTGCCAGCAGGCGCCCGGGACTAGCGGGAGGGCCAGATACGCAGTATTTT.

CDR3 protein: CASSGSWGLAIEAFF. The CDR3 bases are TGTGCCAGCAGCGGATCCTGGGGGCTGGCGATTGAAGCTTTCTTT. This rearrangement joins TRBV7-2 to TRBJ1-1; TRBD1 might be the D (6 bases). The germline CDR1 and CDR2 sequences are SGHTA and FQGNSA. This CDR3 contains 15 residues. The V end lost 5 bases, the J end lost 7 bases, and 20 bases lay between the germline ends.

The chain is built from TRBV7-3 and TRBJ2-7, with 9 bases fitting TRBD2. V lost 0 bases and J lost 3; bases outside the gene matches: 3. This CDR3 is built from 15 residues. The germline V gene has CDR1 SGHTA and CDR2 FQGTGA. DNA of the CDR3: TGTGCCAGCAGCTTAACTCCTAGCGGGATCTACGAGCAGTACTTC. Translated, it gives CASSLTPSGIYEQYF.

CDR3 residues: CASSMASRNTGELFF. Written as DNA, the CDR3 is TGTGCCAGTAGTATGGCTAGCCGAAACACCGGGGAGCTGTTTTTT. This chain uses TRBV19 with TRBJ2-2; tentatively, D is TRBD2 (5 bases). The CDR3 totals 15 residues. V lost 3 bases, J lost 2 bases, and 10 bases lay in between. Germline V CDR1 and CDR2: LNHDA, SQIVND (reference sequence).

The chain links TRBV11-2 to TRBJ1-5; 8 bases are a match to TRBD1. Trimming at V came to 2 bases and at J to 5 bases, leaving 11 bases not matched to a gene. CDR1 is SGHAT and CDR2 is FQNNGV in the germline V gene. The CDR3 sequence is 17 residues long. CDR3 region: CASSLRTGPVRDQPQHF. For the CDR3, the DNA is TGTGCCAGCAGCTTAAGGACAGGGCCGGTTAGGGATCAGCCCCAGCATTTT.

The chain combines TRBV29-1 with TRBJ2-1, with TRBD2 matching over 9 bases. This CDR3 spans 14 amino acids. CDR1 is SQVTM, CDR2 ANQGSEA, per germline. The J segment lost 6 bases and the V segment lost 5 bases, leaving 8 bases of the junction unmatched. This CDR3 reads CSVNKGSGSNEQFF. The CDR3 nucleotides read TGCAGCGTTAACAAGGGTAGCGGGAGCAATGAGCAGTTCTTC.

V usage is TRBV7-2 and J usage is TRBJ2-7; TRBD2 matches 9 bases. V shed 0 bases, J shed 1 base, and the junction held 10 bases outside the gene matches. The CDR3 covers 18 residues. CDR1 is SGHTA and CDR2 is FQGNSA in the germline V gene. CDR3: CASSLASGDSGSSYEQYF. CDR3 DNA: TGTGCCAGCAGCTTAGCTAGTGGCGATAGCGGGAGTTCCTACGAGCAGTACTTC.

The chain uses TRBV4-3 and TRBJ2-5, with 13 bases matching TRBD2. Unmatched junction bases numbered 6, after V lost 0 bases and J lost 2 bases. Germline V gene data show CDR1 as LGHNA and CDR2 as YSLEER. The CDR3 has 18 residues. CDR3 residues: CASSQDSRLAGGQETQYF. CDR3 coding DNA: TGCGCCAGCAGCCAAGATTCCCGACTAGCGGGGGGACAAGAGACCCAGTACTTC.

This clone has just a few counts. The chain is built from TRBV28 and TRBJ1-2; TRBD1 matches at 9 bases. Germline CDR1 MDHEN, CDR2 SYDVKM. CDR3 size: 13 residues. The ends lost 5 bases at V and 8 bases at J; junction bases unmatched: 6. The CDR3 nucleotides are TGTGCCAGCAGTAGGGACAGGGTACGGGGCTACACCTTC. Translated, it gives CASSRDRVRGYTF.

This chain connects TRBV7-2 to TRBJ1-2; 8 nucleotides agree with TRBD1. The CDR3 loop spans 15 amino acids. Per the germline V gene, CDR1 is SGHTA and CDR2 is FQGNSA. The J segment lost 2 bases and the V segment lost 5 bases, leaving 7 bases of the junction unmatched. The CDR3 sequence: CASSRPTGGNYGYTF. The CDR3 DNA reads as TGTGCCAGCAGCCGCCCCACAGGGGGGAACTATGGCTACACCTTC. Full variable domain (outside the CDR3, taken from reference TRBV7-2 and TRBJ1-2): GAGVSQSPSNKVTEKGKDVELRCDPISGHTALYWYRQSLGQGLEFLIYFQGNSAPDKSGLPSDRFSAERTGGSVSTLTIQRTQQEDSAVYLCASSRPTGGNYGYTFGSGTRLTVV.

The CDR3 loop is CASSLSRRRMSNSPLHF. In DNA form, the CDR3 reads TGTGCCAGCAGCTTAAGTCGGAGGCGAATGAGTAATTCACCCCTCCACTTT. V and J are TRBV11-2 and TRBJ1-6; D is unclear. This CDR3 contains 17 residues. CDR1 is SGHAT, CDR2 FQNNGV, per germline. The V end was cut by 2 bases, the J end by 6 bases, with 17 bases between.

This sequence joins TRBV7-2 and TRBJ2-7, with 11 bases that match TRBD2. CDR1 and CDR2 (germline): SGHTA, FQGNSA. This CDR3 region has 16 residues. Losses at the gene ends were 5 bases for V and 3 bases for J; bases not matched to a gene: 9. The CDR3 DNA reads as TGTGCCAGCAGCGTGCAGATAGCGGGAGGGCTCTACGAGCAGTACTTC. Its translation is CASSVQIAGGLYEQYF.

This clone showed up just a few times. The sample contains more than one DNA sequence encoding this CDR3. This chain connects TRBV7-2 to TRBJ1-1, with a tentative D call TRBD1 (6 bases). Germline values: CDR1 SGHTA, CDR2 FQGNSA. CDR3 length: 14 residues. Trimming cost V 5 bases and J 1 base, with 11 bases left between them. This CDR3 reads CASSLLQGNTEAFF. The CDR3 bases are TGTGCCAGCAGCCTACTACAGGGGAACACTGAAGCTTTCTTT.

The chain carries TRBV5-6 and TRBJ2-5; 9 bases align to TRBD1. From germline, CDR1 is SGHDT and CDR2 YYEEEE. V shed 9 bases and J 2 bases; nucleotides not matched to a gene: 8. There are 14 residues in the CDR3. The CDR3: CATSKDRGQETQYF. CDR3 nucleotides: TGTGCCACCTCAAAGGACAGGGGTCAAGAGACCCAGTACTTC.

The chain recombines TRBV2 with TRBJ2-5; 9 positions agree with TRBD2. The DNA end favors TRBJ2-7, so the J call may be wrong. Germline V CDR1 and CDR2: SNHLY, FYNNEI. This CDR3 comprises 14 residues. This chain's CDR3 is CASSEASGTYEQYF. The CDR3, as DNA: TGTGCCAGCAGTGAGGCTAGCGGGACCTACGAGCAGTACTTC.

This clone came up a few times. V usage is TRBV19 and J usage is TRBJ1-6; 9 nucleotides align to TRBD1. CDR1 and CDR2 (germline): LNHDA, SQIVND (reference sequence). CDR3 length equals 15 residues. The V segment lost 8 bases and the J segment 8 bases; nucleotides outside the gene matches: 10. The CDR3 spells CASLPGQGRHSPLHF. For the CDR3, the DNA is TGTGCCAGTTTGCCAGGACAGGGGAGGCATTCACCCCTCCACTTT. The full variable domain, its missing parts supplied by reference TRBV19 and TRBJ1-6, is DGGITQSPKYLFRKEGQNVTLSCEQNLNHDAMYWYRQDPGQGLRLIYYSQIVNDFQKGDIAEGYSVSREKKESFPLTVTSAQKNPTAFYLCASLPGQGRHSPLHFGNGTRLTVT.

This clone was found once. The J gene is TRBJ2-1, the V gene TRBV29-1, with 11 bases identical to TRBD2. The trim removed 6 bases at V and 8 bases at J, leaving 6 bases unmatched. The germline CDR1 and CDR2 sequences are SQVTM and ANQGSEA. The CDR3 runs to 13 residues. CDR3 sequence reads: CSVRSGGAYEQFF. CDR3 DNA sequence: TGCAGCGTCCGTAGCGGGGGGGCCTATGAGCAGTTCTTC.

The chain links TRBV19 to TRBJ1-2, with D perhaps matching TRBD1 (5 bases). CDR3 length equals 15 residues. V gave up 7 bases and J gave up 6 bases, with 21 bases separating them. The germline gives CDR1 LNHDA, CDR2 SQIVND (reference sequence). DNA for the CDR3: TGTGCCAGTATACCAGGGATGAGGCTGTCTGATGGCTACACCTTC. Its protein is CASIPGMRLSDGYTF.

This clone appeared a few times. The chain combines TRBV19 with TRBJ1-2; 9 positions agree with TRBD1. The CDR3 runs 19 residues. Per the germline V gene, CDR1 is LNHDA and CDR2 is SQIVND (reference sequence). V shed 1 base, J shed 5 bases, and the junction held 17 bases outside the gene matches. The chain's CDR3 is CASSIAPGTGWSRPYGYTF. The CDR3 nucleotides read TGTGCCAGTAGTATAGCCCCAGGGACAGGGTGGAGTAGACCATATGGCTACACCTTC.

As for this clone: Other DNA sequences of this sample code for an identical CDR3. The rearrangement uses TRBV6-1 and TRBJ1-6, with 8 bases lining up with TRBD1. The CDR3 totals 16 residues. From germline, CDR1 is MNHNS and CDR2 SASEGT. J lost 13 bases, V lost 3 bases, and 14 bases had no gene match. CDR3 residues: CASSDRGRISNSPLHF. CDR3 in DNA: TGTGCCAGCAGTGACAGGGGGCGCATATCGAACTCCCCCCTCCACTTT.

This chain connects TRBV5-6 to TRBJ1-1, with D tentatively TRBD1 (6 bases). Germline V gives CDR1 SGHDT, CDR2 YYEEEE. V gave up 6 bases and J gave up 7 bases, with 28 bases separating them. The CDR3 runs to 17 residues. The CDR3 sequence is CASIRHLPDRPTIEAFF. The CDR3 DNA is TGTGCCAGCATCCGGCATCTCCCGGACAGACCTACGATTGAAGCTTTCTTT.

This rearrangement joins TRBV27 to TRBJ2-2, with D unresolved. V gave up 3 bases and J gave up 6 bases, with 5 bases separating them. Looked up from germline, CDR1 is MNHEY and CDR2 is SMNVEV (reference sequence). There are 12 residues in the CDR3. In DNA, the CDR3 is TGTGCCAGCAGTTTGAGGTCCGGGGAGCTGTTTTTT. Translating it yields CASSLRSGELFF.

The chain links TRBV9 to TRBJ1-5; possibly TRBD1 for D (5 bases). The V gene lost 0 bases and the J gene lost 0 bases, with 7 bases spanning the gap. The CDR3 length is 15 residues. Germline V gene sequence: CDR1 SGDLS, CDR2 YYNGEE. The DNA for the CDR3 is TGTGCCAGCAGCGTAGAGGGGAATAGCAATCAGCCCCAGCATTTT. It codes for CASSVEGNSNQPQHF.

The chain combines TRBV7-2 with TRBJ2-5; D is undetermined. The germline V gene has CDR1 SGHTA and CDR2 FQGNSA. The CDR3 extends over 13 amino acids. With 6 bases removed from V and 1 base from J, the gap between germline ends came to 9 bases. The CDR3 protein is CASRKSRQETQYF. CDR3 sequence (DNA): TGTGCCAGCAGGAAGAGCCGCCAAGAGACCCAGTACTTC.

The rearrangement uses TRBV7-9 and TRBJ2-3; a weak D match, TRBD2 (5 bases). Germline V gene sequence: CDR1 SEHNR, CDR2 FQNEAQ (reference sequence). V gave up 5 bases and J gave up 8 bases, with 14 bases separating them. This CDR3 contains 13 residues. The CDR3 region is CASSALPAGTQYF. The CDR3 nucleotides are TGTGCCAGCAGCGCTCTCCCCGCGGGTACGCAGTATTTT. The complete variable domain, with remaining parts taken from reference TRBV7-9 and TRBJ2-3, reads DTGVSQNPRHKITKRGQNVTFRCDPISEHNRLYWYRQTLGQGPEFLTYFQNEAQLEKSRLLSDRFSAERPKGSFSTLEIQRTEQGDSAMYLCASSALPAGTQYFGPGTRLTVL.

V gene TRBV6-1 combines with J gene TRBJ1-5, with TRBD1 identical over 9 bases. This CDR3 is 14 amino acids long. CDR1 and CDR2 from the germline V gene are MNHNS and SASEGT. The V gene end was trimmed by 6 bases and the J gene end by 5 bases; junction bases not matched to a gene: 5. The DNA for the CDR3 is TGTGCCAGCAGCCGGGGACAGGGAGATCAGCCCCAGCATTTT. Its protein product is CASSRGQGDQPQHF.

With respect to this clone: In the same sample, other DNA sequences code for this CDR3. The rearrangement uses TRBV5-1 and TRBJ1-1; D unresolved. Germline V gene data show CDR1 as SGHRS and CDR2 as YFSETQ. V shed 0 bases and J shed 2 bases, with 8 bases lying between them. CDR3 length equals 14 residues. The CDR3 nucleotides are TGCGCCAGCAGCTTGGCACCAGAAAACACTGAAGCTTTCTTT. It is translated as CASSLAPENTEAFF.

This chain joins TRBV18 and TRBJ1-2, with TRBD1 as a possible D gene (6 bases). Germline V gene sequence: CDR1 KGHSH, CDR2 LQKENI. V was shortened by 1 base and J by 4 bases, with 16 bases between the two germline ends. CDR3 length equals 16 residues. CDR3 DNA: TGTGCCAGCTCACCACAAGTAAACAGGGACCTCTATGGCTACACCTTC. Translating gives CASSPQVNRDLYGYTF.

This chain connects TRBV5-5 to TRBJ2-7; 8 nucleotides match TRBD1. The J segment lost 4 bases and the V segment lost 4 bases, leaving 7 bases of the junction unmatched. The CDR3 loop spans 14 amino acids. CDR1 SGHKS and CDR2 YYEKEE come from the germline V gene (reference sequence). CDR3 in DNA: TGTGCCAGCAGCCCGGGACAGGTTTTATACGAGCAGTACTTC. It is translated as CASSPGQVLYEQYF.